Listed below are T cell receptor beta chains from one sample, sequenced in a study of CD8 T cells in ankylosing spondylitis. Using its own MiXCR run on the 5' RACE reads, TCRdb lists one record per CDR3 protein. The sample records about 140,000 distinct CDR3 sequences, 7% to 9% being singletons. The sample taken for sequencing was synovial fluid, either unsorted or a sorted T cell fraction (not recorded which). The receptors derive from a male donor with ankylosing spondylitis. CDR3s include the opening cysteine and the closing phenylalanine or tryptophan.

V	J	CDR3
TRBV20-1	TRBJ2-1	CSARSIYSYNEQFF
TRBV4-2	TRBJ1-2	CASSRMDRDFYGYTF
TRBV12-3/TRBV12-4	TRBJ1-4	CASSLNGRYEKLFF
TRBV10-3	TRBJ2-3	CAILRGSLPSTDTQYF
TRBV28	TRBJ1-2	CASAGVGYTF
TRBV11-2	TRBJ2-1	CASSSIQGRRGEQFF
TRBV6-5	TRBJ1-6	CASSYPSLNSPLHF
TRBV4-3	TRBJ1-5	CASSQNGYSNQPQHF
TRBV29-1	TRBJ2-7	CSVVFGEKQYF
TRBV12-3/TRBV12-4	TRBJ2-5	CASSIWDEETQYF
TRBV12-2	TRBJ1-2	CATGTGCF
TRBV5-1	TRBJ2-1	CASSGVAGANEQFF
TRBV7-2	TRBJ2-2	CASSLAHREYGELFF
TRBV2	TRBJ2-7	CASSLALAGGYEQYF
TRBV20-1	TRBJ1-1	CSTTRGDTEAFF
TRBV6-6	TRBJ1-4	CASSYSDLILFF
TRBV5-4	TRBJ2-1	CASSLGRSDEQFF
TRBV7-6	TRBJ1-1	CASSARAGNTEAFF